Sequencing of this T cell receptor beta chain was carried out in a study of T-cell memory formation after mild COVID-19. This clonotype was observed a handful of times. Its antigen is as yet unknown. From 5'RACE with constant-segment primers came TCR alpha and TCR beta cDNA libraries that carried sample barcodes and UMIs. TCRdb independently ran MiXCR on the 5' RACE reads; one entry per CDR3 protein. Among about 470,000 distinct CDR3 sequences listed, about 23% were seen once. Study-wide findings and caveats: Clones that contracted clustered mainly in CM and EM if CD4+ and in EMRA if CD8+. Memory from before infection featured some responding clones, which suggests cross-reactive memory joined.

The CDR3 sequence is 13 residues long. The germline V gene encodes CDR1 LNHDA and CDR2 SQIVND (reference sequence). Trimming removed 4 bases at V and 4 bases at J, with 8 bases between. The receptor was derived from an adult woman who had mild COVID-19 (a few samples of this study predate the infection). Cell type and time point are not known. The sequencing input was PBMCs or a T cell subset sorted from them (not recorded which). The chain joins TRBV19 to TRBJ2-1; D is uncertain. The CDR3 sequence is CASSTYQYNEQFF. CDR3 DNA sequence: TGTGCCAGTAGTACTTACCAGTACAATGAGCAGTTCTTC.